The T cell receptor (beta chain) under discussion was sequenced for a study of cytomegalovirus exposure and HLA in healthy donors. Study in general: A previous analysis identified 95 million to 130 million unique TCR beta sequences derived from approximately 190 million T cells.

Study findings and constraints: Listed as cytomegalovirus-associated were 164 TCR beta chains. With later analysis, a missense DCLRE1C variant became linked to TCR beta V- and J-gene trimming.

Researchers ran the PCR with 60 Vbeta and 13 Jbeta primers. Assay used: immunoSEQ multiplex PCR; TCRdb lists only in-frame clones, some missing. The repertoire holds 150,000 to 200,000 clones, with around 80% as singletons. Trimming cost V 5 bases and J 4 bases; bases outside gene matches: 13. Germline V gives CDR1 MNHEY, CDR2 SMNVEV (reference sequence). This CDR3 comprises 18 residues. As concerns this clone: Its specificity is not known.

Sequencing was done on a sample of PBMCs. The chain couples TRBV27 to TRBJ2-2, with 10 nucleotides matching TRBD2. The receptor was isolated from a human donor in good health. The chain's CDR3 is CASSIRPALAGITGELFF. CDR3 nucleotides: TGTGCCAGCAGTATCCGCCCCGCACTAGCGGGGATCACCGGGGAGCTGTTTTTT.